These 29 T cell receptor beta chains share one sample of origin, sequenced in a study of T cell repertoires in cytomegalovirus infection. These receptors have no known antigen. MiXCR, applied by TCRdb to the reads, yields one record per CDR3 protein. This table has fewer than 1,000,000 distinct CDR3 sequences, about a third appearing once. The input for sequencing was cultured CD8+ T cells from PBMCs, taken from culture after CMV antigen stimulation. These receptor sequences come from a human donor in good health (CMV status not recorded). Some clones in this sample may be carry-over from other donors' samples.

The V call is TRBV27, the J call TRBJ2-5; 8 bases fit TRBD2. CDR3 size: 12 residues. The V gene's germline CDR1 is MNHEY and CDR2 SMNVEV (reference sequence). After removal of 10 bases from V and 5 bases from J, the junction contained 6 bases not matched to a gene. CDR3 region: CATRRGAETQYF. The CDR3 DNA is TGTGCCACTAGGCGGGGGGCGGAGACCCAGTACTTC.

Regarding this clonotype: This may stem from a read error, because a much larger clone lies one nucleotide away. J is TRBJ2-3 and V is TRBV7-2; D remains unclear. Germline loops: CDR1 SGHTA, CDR2 FQGNSA. The CDR3 is 12 residues long. The chain's CDR3 is CASSLFPDPQYF. CDR3 DNA: TGTGCCAGCAGCTTATTTCCAGATCCGCAGTATTTT.

The rearrangement joins TRBV25-1 to TRBJ1-2; perhaps TRBD1 as D (6 bases). Germline lookup yields CDR1 MGHDK and CDR2 SYGVNS. CDR3 length equals 14 residues. The V end lost 7 bases, the J end lost 2 bases, and 14 bases lay between the germline ends. The CDR3 loop reads CASKRGQSNYGYTF. CDR3 coding DNA: TGTGCCAGCAAAAGGGGACAATCCAACTATGGCTACACCTTC.

V usage is TRBV29-1 and J usage is TRBJ1-1; tentatively, D is TRBD1 (6 bases). The CDR3 runs to 13 residues. Germline CDR1 SQVTM, CDR2 ANQGSEA. Trimming removed 8 bases at V and 2 bases at J, with 15 bases between. The CDR3 protein is CSFPTGVNTEAFF. CDR3 coding DNA: TGCAGCTTTCCGACAGGAGTAAACACTGAAGCTTTCTTT.

J is TRBJ2-2 and V is TRBV6-5; D might be TRBD2 (6 bases). Trimming removed 7 bases at V and 0 bases at J, with 12 bases between. Germline V gene sequence: CDR1 MNHEY, CDR2 SVGAGI. The CDR3 has 15 amino acids. CDR3 DNA sequence: TGTGCCAGCACCGGGGAGGAGGCGAACACCGGGGAGCTGTTTTTT. The encoded protein is CASTGEEANTGELFF.

This clonotype has only a few counts. The rearrangement links TRBV7-6 to TRBJ1-4; the D gene is possibly TRBD1 (5 bases). The CDR3 sequence is 16 residues long. The germline CDR1 and CDR2 sequences are SGHVS and FNYEAQ. V lost 4 bases, J lost 8 bases, and 20 bases lay in between. The CDR3 DNA is TGTGCCAGCAGCTCGGAAGGCGGGGCCGGTCGGGAAAAACTGTTTTTT. Residues: CASSSEGGAGREKLFF.

The chain carries TRBV27 and TRBJ2-7; TRBD2 matches 10 bases. This CDR3 spans 14 amino acids. Looked up from germline, CDR1 is MNHEY and CDR2 is SMNVEV (reference sequence). Trimming at V came to 2 bases and at J to 6 bases, leaving 4 bases not matched to a gene. The CDR3 sequence is CASSLLAGVSEQYF. Here the CDR3 DNA reads TGTGCCAGCAGTTTACTAGCGGGGGTAAGCGAGCAGTACTTC.

The chain has TRBV6-2 or TRBV6-3 and TRBJ1-2; D is undetermined. The CDR3 contains 15 residues. Germline loops: CDR1 MNHEY, CDR2 SVGEGT. V lost 0 bases and J lost 8, with 16 bases in between. CDR3 nucleotide sequence: TGTGCCAGCAGTTACTCGTTGGCGTTCATCGGCGGCTACACCTTC. Residues: CASSYSLAFIGGYTF.

The rearrangement links TRBV27 to TRBJ1-4, with 7 bases fitting TRBD1. V trimming: 1 base; J trimming: 8 bases; junction bases outside the gene matches: 7. The CDR3 has 15 residues. The germline gives CDR1 MNHEY, CDR2 SMNVEV (reference sequence). For the CDR3, the DNA is TGTGCCAGCAGTTTATTAGGGGGCCGAGGCGAAAAACTGTTTTTT. Protein sequence: CASSLLGGRGEKLFF.

This clonotype was detected ten times or more. The chain uses TRBV7-6 and TRBJ1-4, with TRBD1 matching over 8 bases. Germline V lookup: CDR1 SGHVS, CDR2 FNYEAQ. Germline trimming cut 5 bases from V and 8 bases from J; bases unmatched to any gene: 28. The length of the CDR3 is 21 residues. CDR3 region: CASSPRVRGLPSHSDVEKLFF. CDR3 coding DNA: TGTGCCAGCAGCCCCCGAGTCAGGGGGCTTCCGTCGCATTCGGATGTCGAAAAACTGTTTTTT.

The V call is TRBV29-1, the J call TRBJ2-1; 9 bases fit TRBD1. The CDR3 length is 14 residues. Trimming at V came to 3 bases and at J to 7 bases, leaving 7 bases not matched to a gene. Germline loops: CDR1 SQVTM, CDR2 ANQGSEA. DNA of the CDR3: TGCAGCGTTGAGGGGGACAGGGTCGGGAATGAGCAGTTCTTC. Protein: CSVEGDRVGNEQFF.

V and J are TRBV28 and TRBJ1-1; 7 nucleotides align to TRBD1. The CDR3 is 15 amino acids. V trimming: 3 bases; J trimming: 4 bases; junction bases outside the gene matches: 8. The germline V gene encodes CDR1 MDHEN and CDR2 SYDVKM. In DNA, the CDR3 is TGTGCCAGCAGTTTTGGTACGACAGGGAGCACTGAAGCTTTCTTT. Translated: CASSFGTTGSTEAFF. The full variable domain, rest sourced from reference TRBV28 and TRBJ1-1, is DVKVTQSSRYLVKRTGEKVFLECVQDMDHENMFWYRQDPGLGLRLIYFSYDVKMKEKGDIPEGYSVSREKKERFSLILESASTNQTSMYLCASSFGTTGSTEAFFGQGTRLTVV.

The rearrangement joins TRBV12-3 or TRBV12-4 to TRBJ2-3; D not certain. Trimming shortened V by 6 bases and J by 4 bases, and 8 bases separated the two germline ends. The CDR3 is 12 amino acids. Here the CDR3 reads CASSLLPDTQYF. Written as DNA, the CDR3 is TGTGCCAGCAGCTTACTCCCAGATACGCAGTATTTT.

Here the CDR3 DNA reads TGTGCCAGCCTTCAGGGTTACAATCAGCCCCAGCATTTT. Translating gives CASLQGYNQPQHF. The gene calls are TRBV6-2 or TRBV6-3 and TRBJ1-5, with D possibly TRBD1 on 5 matching bases. V was trimmed by 8 bases and J by 3 bases, leaving 11 bases between them. The V gene's germline CDR1 is MNHEY and CDR2 SVGEGT. The CDR3 has 13 amino acids.

This clonotype was seen only a few times. J is TRBJ1-4 and V is TRBV7-9, with 9 bases matching TRBD1. The CDR3 spans 17 residues. V dropped 6 bases and J dropped 2; count of bases not matched to a gene: 10. Germline V gene lookup returns CDR1 SEHNR and CDR2 FQNEAQ (reference sequence). This CDR3 is CASSGTGYVRTNEKLFF. The CDR3 DNA reads as TGTGCCAGCAGTGGGACAGGGTACGTTAGGACTAATGAAAAACTGTTTTTT.

This clonotype has more than one count but fewer than ten. The V and J genes are TRBV5-6 and TRBJ1-5; D is perhaps TRBD1 (6 bases). The V gene lost 5 bases and the J gene lost 4 bases, with 16 bases spanning the gap. Germline V gene sequence: CDR1 SGHDT, CDR2 YYEEEE. This CDR3 region has 15 residues. CDR3 protein: CASSLGQSLNQPQHF. In DNA, the CDR3 is TGTGCCAGCAGTTTAGGACAGTCTTTAAATCAGCCCCAGCATTTT.

The table lists this clonotype with many counts. V usage is TRBV7-8 and J usage is TRBJ1-2; 7 bases line up with TRBD1. The V and J ends lost 5 bases and 8 bases, in that order; junction bases with no gene match: 17. The CDR3 sequence is 16 residues long. Per the germline V gene, CDR1 is SGHVS and CDR2 is FQNEAQ. This chain's CDR3 is CASSRLYSGGGEGYTF. The CDR3 DNA reads TGTGCCAGCAGCCGTCTCTATTCGGGAGGGGGCGAGGGCTACACCTTC.

This clonotype was seen at least ten times. The chain combines TRBV7-8 with TRBJ2-2; 16 positions match TRBD2. CDR1 is SGHVS and CDR2 is FQNEAQ in the germline V gene. The CDR3 spans 20 residues. Trimming took 2 bases from V and 7 from J; bases not matched to a gene: 13. CDR3 DNA sequence: TGTGCCAGCAGCTTAATCCCCGGGACTAGCGGGGGGGAAGTGGTCGGGGAGCTGTTTTTT. It is translated as CASSLIPGTSGGEVVGELFF. The full variable domain, completed using reference TRBV7-8 and TRBJ2-2, is GAGVSQSPRYKVAKRGQDVALRCDPISGHVSLFWYQQALGQGPEFLTYFQNEAQLDKSGLPSDRFFAERPEGSVSTLKIQRTQQEDSAVYLCASSLIPGTSGGEVVGELFFGEGSRLTVL.

This clonotype has just a few counts. This chain uses TRBV7-9 with TRBJ1-6; a possible D gene is TRBD1 (5 bases). The CDR3 has 15 amino acids. The germline V and J ends were trimmed by 5 bases and 11 bases, with 19 bases remaining between them. Germline assignment: CDR1 SEHNR and CDR2 FQNEAQ (reference sequence). The CDR3 is CASSPSVGGSPPLHF. The CDR3 region has the DNA TGTGCCAGCAGCCCCTCGGTGGGGGGTTCGCCACCCCTCCACTTT.

Comments on this clonotype: This could be a read error, since a much larger clone is one nucleotide away. This chain joins TRBV7-3 and TRBJ2-3; 8 bases are a match to TRBD1. CDR1 and CDR2 from the germline V gene are SGHTA and FQGTGA. The CDR3 loop spans 16 amino acids. V shed 7 bases, J shed 3 bases, and the junction held 12 bases outside the gene matches. The CDR3 sequence is CASNSTDREGTDTQYF. The CDR3 DNA reads as TGTGCCAGCAACTCGACGGACAGGGAAGGAACAGATACGCAGTATTTT.

This chain uses TRBV6-6 with TRBJ2-3; unclear D gene. The CDR3 has 14 amino acids. CDR1 and CDR2 from the germline V gene are MNHNY and SVGAGI (reference sequence). The germline V and J ends were trimmed by 1 base and 1 base, with 6 bases remaining between them. The chain's CDR3 is CASSYFRGTDTQYF. CDR3 in DNA: TGTGCCAGCAGTTACTTCAGAGGCACAGATACGCAGTATTTT.

This clonotype was seen ten or more times. In DNA, the CDR3 is TGTGCCAGCAGTTTGTCCCTAACAGATACGCAGTATTTT. Its protein product is CASSLSLTDTQYF. The V and J genes are TRBV27 and TRBJ2-3; D remains ambiguous. The CDR3 consists of 13 residues. Trimming removed 3 bases at V and 3 bases at J, with 7 bases between. Germline V lookup: CDR1 MNHEY, CDR2 SMNVEV (reference sequence).

This clonotype has at least ten counts. The chain is built from TRBV19 and TRBJ2-2; D remains unclear. The V end was cut by 6 bases, the J end by 7 bases, with 9 bases between. Germline assignment: CDR1 LNHDA and CDR2 SQIVND (reference sequence). This CDR3 has 12 amino acids. The CDR3 reads CASSFSRGELFF. In nucleotides, the CDR3 is TGTGCCAGTAGCTTCTCGCGCGGGGAGCTGTTTTTT.

The V call is TRBV12-3 or TRBV12-4, the J call TRBJ1-5; TRBD1 aligns across 8 bases. With V trimmed by 7 bases and J by 5 bases, 13 bases remained unmatched. CDR3 size: 16 residues. Written as DNA, the CDR3 is TGTGCCAGCACTCTCTTCTTATCAGGGGGCTATCAGCCCCAGCATTTT. Encoded protein: CASTLFLSGGYQPQHF.

The chain employs TRBV15 and TRBJ2-3; 10 bases agree with TRBD1. Trimming cost V 4 bases and J 4 bases; bases outside gene matches: 5. This CDR3 spans 15 amino acids. The germline V gene encodes CDR1 LNHNV and CDR2 YYDKDF (reference sequence). CDR3 sequence: CATSTGTGVSDTQYF. DNA of the CDR3: TGTGCCACCAGCACAGGGACAGGGGTTTCAGATACGCAGTATTTT.

This clonotype was observed at least ten times. This chain joins TRBV7-2 and TRBJ2-5; D could derive from TRBD1 or TRBD2 (5 bases each). The CDR3 is made up of 15 amino acids. CDR1 and CDR2 from the germline V gene are SGHTA and FQGNSA. V shed 1 base and J shed 5 bases, with 14 bases lying between them. In nucleotides, the CDR3 is TGTGCCAGCAGCTTAGAGGCGGGCAGGGAGGAGACCCAGTACTTC. It yields the protein CASSLEAGREETQYF. The full variable domain, completed using reference TRBV7-2 and TRBJ2-5, is GAGVSQSPSNKVTEKGKDVELRCDPISGHTALYWYRQSLGQGLEFLIYFQGNSAPDKSGLPSDRFSAERTGGSVSTLTIQRTQQEDSAVYLCASSLEAGREETQYFGPGTRLLVL.

The table lists this clonotype with a few counts. The chain employs TRBV2 and TRBJ1-1; a possible D gene is TRBD1 (5 bases). Germline V gene data show CDR1 as SNHLY and CDR2 as FYNNEI. V was shortened by 8 bases and J by 4 bases, with 20 bases between the two germline ends. The CDR3 is 15 residues long. The CDR3 DNA is TGTGCCAGCCCTGTCGGAAGGGGTCGGGCCACTGAAGCTTTCTTT. Amino acid sequence: CASPVGRGRATEAFF. The whole variable domain, filled in from reference TRBV2 and TRBJ1-1, reads EPEVTQTPSHQVTQMGQEVILRCVPISNHLYFYWYRQILGQKVEFLVSFYNNEISEKSEIFDDQFSVERPDGSNFTLKIRSTKLEDSAMYFCASPVGRGRATEAFFGQGTRLTVV.

This clonotype was observed a few times. V and J are TRBV7-6 and TRBJ2-1; 11 nucleotides align to TRBD1. V was pared by 1 base and J by 8 bases, with 4 bases of the junction left unmatched. The CDR3 extends over 15 amino acids. Germline V gives CDR1 SGHVS, CDR2 FNYEAQ. In DNA form, the CDR3 reads TGTGCCAGCAGCTTAGAAGGGACAGGGGGATATGAGCAGTTCTTC. Protein product: CASSLEGTGGYEQFF.

This rearrangement joins TRBV4-1 to TRBJ1-5, with TRBD1 as a possible D gene (6 bases). The CDR3 has 15 residues. CDR1 is MGHRA, CDR2 YSYEKL, per germline. Trimming cost V 0 bases and J 5 bases, with 11 bases left between them. CDR3: CASSQDPGGYQPQHF. The CDR3 nucleotides are TGCGCCAGCAGCCAAGATCCCGGGGGCTATCAGCCCCAGCATTTT.